This T cell receptor (beta chain) was captured by sequencing in a study of blood T cell repertoires in COVID-19 (dated by TCRdb to the early 2020s). Turning to the overall study: Collaborator samples came from the United States, Italy and Spain and covered acute and convalescent phases of COVID-19. Sample metadata almost always included a de-identified subject ID, COVID-19 status, age in years and sex. Where available, HLA class I and class II types were obtained from metadata supplied by the sample provider rather than from assay-based typing. Samples were obtained from the ongoing ImmuneRACE study (first 160 participants) and from some 1,200 subjects provided by 6 global collaborators. The dataset comprised deeply sampled blood TCRbeta repertoires from subjects exposed to, actively infected with, or recovered from COVID-19. The material from the prospective study consisted of cDNA or gDNA derived from T cells, B-cell-depleted T cells, or PBMCs. A freely available public database, intended as a resource for researchers studying the immune response to SARS-CoV-2, is where the repertoires were released.

Remarks on this clone: No antigen is known for it. Base qualities are not recorded, but no much larger clone differs from it by a single base.

Findings and caveats that apply to the study as a whole: The quantity of clinical and demographic metadata differed by source and by participant and was supplied without curation.

From the germline V gene (reference sequence), CDR1 is DFQATT and CDR2 is SNEGSKA. V loses 5 bases of germline sequence and J loses 8 bases, and the interval between the two ends is 6 bases. From its cysteine to its phenylalanine, the CDR3 spans 10 amino acids. The read is trimmed to its CDR3 DNA, 30 bases read in frame from base 1. TCRbeta CDR3 regions were amplified from genomic DNA by means of the immunoSEQ Assay, a bias-controlled multiplex PCR. Regarding the original processing steps: The number of nucleated cells in each sample was estimated from the amplification of reference gene primers within the assay. To quantify the absolute abundance of each unique TCRbeta CDR3 rearrangement, sequence reads were collapsed and filtered. For each sample, productive Simpson clonality was calculated by taking the square root of Simpson's diversity index across productive rearrangements. Sourced from immuneACCESS, this table was stored by TCRdb with only in-frame sequences that have V and J called. A share of the clones is absent; for the studies checked, an unresolved V gene accounts for under half, and the remainder has no known explanation. The V and J calls and clone size were taken over from that table, and D and trimming were inferred from the DNA. For this sample there are 200,000 to 300,000 clones; over 80% appear just once. The ten largest make up around 25% of the sample.

Whole blood was collected in K2EDTA tubes by collaborating institutions according to the institutions' own protocols. For TCRbeta analysis, collaborator samples were shipped as frozen whole blood, as isolated PBMCs, or as DNA extracted from either sample type. This receptor was taken from a man aged 35 to 55 with acute or convalescent COVID-19. Sequenced: peripheral blood. This receptor chain uses TRBV20-1 and TRBJ1-4; the D gene lacks a confident call. The nucleotide sequence is TGCAGTGCTCTACGCGAAAAACTGTTTTTT. Translated, this gives CSALREKLFF.